The next 8 T cell receptor beta chains were all read from a single sample in a study of blood T cell repertoires in COVID-19. Clones were sequenced by immunoSEQ multiplex PCR, and TCRdb holds only the in-frame ones, with some missing. Of approximately 140,000 clones listed, over 60% are singletons. The sequencing sample was made of peripheral blood. The origin of the receptors is a man aged 45-60 years with acute or convalescent COVID-19.

This chain connects TRBV6-1 to TRBJ2-7, with 8 bases matching TRBD1. Germline V gives CDR1 MNHNS, CDR2 SASEGT. This CDR3 is built from 16 residues. The V and J ends lost 2 bases and 1 base, in that order; junction bases with no gene match: 7. The CDR3 reads CASSERDRSPSYEQYV. The CDR3 nucleotides read TGTGCCAGCAGTGAAAGGGACAGGTCCCCATCCTACGAGCAGTACGTC.

The chain joins TRBV6-5 to TRBJ2-7; D remains unclear. Trimming shortened V by 5 bases and J by 0 bases, and 8 bases separated the two germline ends. The CDR3 runs to 13 residues. Germline lookup yields CDR1 MNHEY and CDR2 SVGAGI. CDR3 nucleotides: TGTGCCAGCAGTCCTCAGTCCTCCTACGAGCAGTACGTC. Residues: CASSPQSSYEQYV.

The rearrangement uses TRBV6-5 and TRBJ1-5; 8 bases map to TRBD1. In germline, CDR1 is MNHEY, CDR2 SVGAGI. The CDR3 totals 15 residues. V was pared by 6 bases and J by 4 bases, with 8 bases of the junction left unmatched. The CDR3 sequence is CASRSGGAGNQPQHF. For the CDR3, the DNA is TGTGCCAGCAGATCAGGGGGCGCGGGTAATCAGCCCCAGCATTTT.

The CDR3 DNA is TGTGCCAGTAGTATTACATTTAGCAATCAGCCCCAGCATTTT. Its protein product is CASSITFSNQPQHF. The chain links TRBV19 to TRBJ1-5; D not certain. V was pared by 3 bases and J by 0 bases, with 6 bases between. CDR1 and CDR2 (germline): LNHDA, SQIVND (reference sequence). This CDR3 is built from 14 residues. The complete variable domain, with remaining parts taken from reference TRBV19 and TRBJ1-5, reads DGGITQSPKYLFRKEGQNVTLSCEQNLNHDAMYWYRQDPGQGLRLIYYSQIVNDFQKGDIAEGYSVSREKKESFPLTVTSAQKNPTAFYLCASSITFSNQPQHFGDGTRLSIL.

The CDR3 loop is CASSDWGGASYGYTF. The CDR3 DNA is TGTGCCAGCAGTGATTGGGGGGGCGCGAGCTATGGCTACACCTTC. The genes are TRBV6-1 and TRBJ1-2; TRBD1 might be the D (6 bases). This CDR3 has 15 residues. Trimming took off 3 bases at V and 4 bases at J, with 15 bases between the two ends. Germline V gene sequence: CDR1 MNHNS, CDR2 SASEGT.

This chain joins TRBV25-1 and TRBJ2-5; the match to TRBD2 covers 13 bases. This CDR3 has 16 residues. Germline lookup yields CDR1 MGHDK and CDR2 SYGVNS. Trimming removed 10 bases from V and 0 bases from J; junction bases left unmatched: 8. For the CDR3, the DNA is TGTGCCACCTCCGGGACTAGCGGGGTGTACCAAGAGACCCAGTACTTC. Translating gives CATSGTSGVYQETQYF.

CDR3 coding DNA: TGTGCTAGTGGGTTTAACAGGGCTGGGGCCAACGTCCTGACTTTC. It yields the protein CASGFNRAGANVLTF. The rearrangement joins TRBV12-5 to TRBJ2-6, with D possibly matching TRBD1 (6 bases). Germline CDR1 LGHNT, CDR2 FRNRAP. V lost 6 bases and J lost 2, with 11 bases in between. This CDR3 region has 15 residues.

V usage is TRBV27 and J usage is TRBJ2-7; 11 bases fit TRBD1. The CDR3 has 17 residues. Unmatched junction bases numbered 19, after V lost 11 bases and J lost 4 bases. The germline CDR1 and CDR2 sequences are MNHEY and SMNVEV (reference sequence). CDR3 sequence (DNA): TGTGCCGGCTACCCCGGGACAGGGGGTTCCCTACTGTACGAGCAGTACGTC. Protein sequence: CAGYPGTGGSLLYEQYV.